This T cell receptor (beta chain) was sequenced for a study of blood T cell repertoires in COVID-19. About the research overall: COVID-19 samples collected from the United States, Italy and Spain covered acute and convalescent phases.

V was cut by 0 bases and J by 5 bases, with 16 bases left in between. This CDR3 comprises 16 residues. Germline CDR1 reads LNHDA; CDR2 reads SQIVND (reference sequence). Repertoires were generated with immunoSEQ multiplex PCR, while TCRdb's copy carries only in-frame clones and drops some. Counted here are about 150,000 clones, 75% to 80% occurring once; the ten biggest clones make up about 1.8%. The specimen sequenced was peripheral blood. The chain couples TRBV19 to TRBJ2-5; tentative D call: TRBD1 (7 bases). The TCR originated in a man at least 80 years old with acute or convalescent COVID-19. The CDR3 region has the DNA TGTGCCAGTAGTATAGATTGGCAGGGGGGAAAGGAGACCCAGTACTTC. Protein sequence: CASSIDWQGGKETQYF.